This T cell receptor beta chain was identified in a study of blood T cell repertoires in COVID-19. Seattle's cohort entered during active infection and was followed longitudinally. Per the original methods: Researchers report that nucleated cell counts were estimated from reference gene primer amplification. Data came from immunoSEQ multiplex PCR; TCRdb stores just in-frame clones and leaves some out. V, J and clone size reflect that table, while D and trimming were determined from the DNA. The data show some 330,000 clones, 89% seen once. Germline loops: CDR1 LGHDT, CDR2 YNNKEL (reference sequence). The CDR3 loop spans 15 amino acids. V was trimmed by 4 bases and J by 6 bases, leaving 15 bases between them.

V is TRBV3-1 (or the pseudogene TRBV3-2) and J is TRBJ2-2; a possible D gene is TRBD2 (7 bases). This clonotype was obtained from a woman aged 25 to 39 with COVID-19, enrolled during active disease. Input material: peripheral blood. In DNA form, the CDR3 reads TGTGCCAGCAGCCTTCAGGGGCTAGCGGCCGGGGAGCTGTTTTTT. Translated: CASSLQGLAAGELFF.